A single sample is the source of the 32 T cell receptor beta chains below, sequenced in a study of blood T cell repertoires in COVID-19. Clones were read by immunoSEQ multiplex PCR, and TCRdb kept only the in-frame ones, dropping some. The repertoire includes 150,000 to 200,000 clones, approximately 85% of them detected once, and approximately 7% sits in the top ten. What was sequenced was peripheral blood. The origin of the receptors is a man aged 80 or over with COVID-19, enrolled during active disease.

V gene TRBV4-3 combines with J gene TRBJ2-5, with TRBD2 identical over 8 bases. Trimming cost V 0 bases and J 5 bases; bases outside gene matches: 8. Germline CDR1 is LGHNA and CDR2 is YSLEER. The CDR3 sequence is 16 residues long. The CDR3 sequence: CASSQDTGGQVETQYF. For the CDR3, the DNA is TGCGCCAGCAGCCAAGATACGGGGGGGCAGGTGGAGACCCAGTACTTC.

The chain has TRBV18 and TRBJ1-1; the D is unclear. V lost 0 bases, J lost 1 base, and 6 bases lay in between. The CDR3 covers 14 residues. Germline CDR1 KGHSH, CDR2 LQKENI. The CDR3 loop reads CASSPPAGNTEAFF. The CDR3 DNA follows: TGTGCCAGCTCACCACCTGCAGGGAACACTGAAGCTTTCTTT.

This chain joins TRBV11-2 and TRBJ2-1; 8 bases align to TRBD2. The CDR3 is 15 residues long. Germline V gives CDR1 SGHAT, CDR2 FQNNGV. J was trimmed by 4 bases and V by 0 bases; bases with no gene match: 2. The CDR3 loop reads CASSLEPGGYNEQFF. The CDR3 bases are TGTGCCAGCAGCTTAGAACCGGGGGGGTACAATGAGCAGTTCTTC. The full variable domain, with the rest looked up from reference TRBV11-2 and TRBJ2-1, is EAGVAQSPRYKIIEKRQSVAFWCNPISGHATLYWYQQILGQGPKLLIQFQNNGVVDDSQLPKDRFSAERLKGVDSTLKIQPAKLEDSAVYLCASSLEPGGYNEQFFGPGTRLTVL.

The gene calls are TRBV27 and TRBJ1-3, with 7 bases lining up with TRBD1. CDR3 length: 16 residues. V was clipped by 5 bases and J by 0 bases; unmatched bases: 7. Looked up from germline, CDR1 is MNHEY and CDR2 is SMNVEV (reference sequence). This CDR3 is CASSPTGSPSGNTIYF. The CDR3 nucleotides are TGTGCCAGCAGTCCGACAGGGAGCCCCTCTGGAAACACCATATATTTT.

The rearrangement uses TRBV7-2 and TRBJ2-2, with D perhaps matching TRBD2 (6 bases). Germline V gene lookup returns CDR1 SGHTA and CDR2 FQGNSA. With 2 bases removed from V and 6 bases from J, the gap between germline ends came to 16 bases. This CDR3 region has 16 residues. As DNA, the CDR3 is TGTGCCAGCAGCTTAACGGGACTCCGCTCCTCCGGGGAGCTGTTTTTT. The encoded protein is CASSLTGLRSSGELFF.

The chain joins TRBV5-8 to TRBJ2-5; TRBD1 matches at 7 bases. The CDR3 spans 15 residues. Looked up from germline, CDR1 is SGHTS and CDR2 is YDEGEE. After removal of 2 bases from V and 1 base from J, the junction contained 5 bases not matched to a gene. The DNA for the CDR3 is TGTGCCAGCAGCTTCGTACCAGGGGGCCAAGAGACCCAGTACTTC. It codes for CASSFVPGGQETQYF.

The chain joins TRBV10-2 to TRBJ2-4; a possible D gene is TRBD2 (6 bases). The CDR3 has 16 residues. V lost 10 bases and J lost 0, with 19 bases in between. Germline V gene lookup returns CDR1 WSHSY and CDR2 SAAADI. CDR3 DNA sequence: TGCGCCATAAAACCGGACGGGAGTATAGCCAAAAACATTCAGTACTTC. Encoded protein: CAIKPDGSIAKNIQYF.

The chain is built from TRBV5-8 and TRBJ2-1, with 9 nucleotides matching TRBD1. CDR1 SGHTS and CDR2 YDEGEE come from the germline V gene. V gave up 3 bases and J gave up 1 base; unmatched junction bases: 2. The CDR3 is 15 amino acids. The CDR3 region has the DNA TGTGCCAGCAGCTATGGACAGGGGTCCTACAATGAGCAGTTCTTC. It translates to CASSYGQGSYNEQFF.

The J gene is TRBJ2-3, the V gene TRBV29-1; the D gene is possibly TRBD1 (5 bases). This CDR3 has 14 residues. CDR1 and CDR2 (germline): SQVTM, ANQGSEA. V was trimmed by 2 bases and J by 4 bases, leaving 13 bases between them. The CDR3 reads CSVESGGAADTQYF. The CDR3 coding sequence is TGCAGCGTTGAAAGTGGTGGGGCTGCAGATACGCAGTATTTT.

J is TRBJ1-3 and V is TRBV11-2; D call uncertain. The CDR3 has 16 residues. V was pared by 4 bases and J by 1 base, with 14 bases between. Germline CDR1 reads SGHAT; CDR2 reads FQNNGV. The CDR3 loop reads CASSSNPTGSGNTIYF. CDR3 nucleotides: TGTGCCAGCAGCTCAAACCCGACGGGTTCTGGAAACACCATATATTTT.

The chain uses TRBV25-1 and TRBJ1-2; TRBD1 matches at 7 bases. Germline V gene data show CDR1 as MGHDK and CDR2 as SYGVNS. The CDR3 runs 13 residues. Trimming at V came to 7 bases and at J to 7 bases, leaving 9 bases not matched to a gene. This CDR3 reads CASTPGTVSGYTF. In DNA, the CDR3 is TGTGCCAGCACCCCCGGGACAGTTTCTGGCTACACCTTC.

The chain employs TRBV7-8 and TRBJ1-2; 7 bases fit TRBD1. Germline values: CDR1 SGHVS, CDR2 FQNEAQ. The CDR3 is 12 residues long. After removal of 5 bases from V and 8 bases from J, the junction contained 5 bases not matched to a gene. The CDR3 is CASSADRDGYTF. The CDR3 DNA sequence: TGTGCCAGCAGCGCCGACAGGGACGGCTACACCTTC.

This clone was observed once. The rearrangement joins TRBV2 to TRBJ1-6, with D maybe TRBD1 (5 bases). The CDR3 length is 16 residues. Between the trimmed V and J ends, which lost 7 bases and 9 bases, there was a span of 22 bases. The germline CDR1 and CDR2 sequences are SNHLY and FYNNEI. CDR3: CASTPPGREGFSPLHF. The CDR3 nucleotides read TGTGCCAGCACCCCACCCGGCAGGGAGGGGTTTTCACCCCTCCACTTT.

This sequence joins TRBV29-1 and TRBJ1-2; TRBD1 aligns across 8 bases. Trimming cost V 2 bases and J 8 bases; bases outside gene matches: 19. The CDR3 contains 17 residues. Germline lookup yields CDR1 SQVTM and CDR2 ANQGSEA. CDR3: CSVEQVAGGARVLGYTF. CDR3 coding DNA: TGCAGCGTTGAACAGGTGGCAGGGGGCGCGCGGGTGCTAGGCTACACCTTC.

This chain joins TRBV10-1 and TRBJ2-5; possibly TRBD2 for D (6 bases). Germline assignment: CDR1 WNHNN and CDR2 SYGVQD (reference sequence). The CDR3 extends over 17 amino acids. Trimming pared 6 bases from V and 0 bases from J, leaving 20 bases between. CDR3 DNA: TGCGCCAGCAGACCCTTACCGGGACTTCCGTACCAAGAGACCCAGTACTTC. Its protein product is CASRPLPGLPYQETQYF.

The CDR3 loop is CASSPGTGGILNTGELFF. CDR3 nucleotides: TGTGCCAGCAGCCCCGGGACAGGGGGTATACTGAACACCGGGGAGCTGTTTTTT. This rearrangement joins TRBV9 to TRBJ2-2; 11 positions agree with TRBD1. CDR1 is SGDLS and CDR2 is YYNGEE in the germline V gene. This CDR3 has 18 residues. V trimming: 4 bases; J trimming: 1 base; junction bases outside the gene matches: 9.

The gene calls are TRBV5-1 and TRBJ2-6, with D possibly matching TRBD1 (5 bases). This CDR3 spans 17 amino acids. Germline CDR1 and CDR2: SGHRS and YFSETQ. V shed 4 bases and J shed 1 base, with 15 bases lying between them. The CDR3 DNA reads as TGCGCCAGCAGCCCGGCCCCCCCAGGGTCTGGGGCCAACGTCCTGACTTTC. Its protein is CASSPAPPGSGANVLTF.

The chain joins TRBV5-1 to TRBJ1-4; D is uncertain. In germline, CDR1 is SGHRS, CDR2 YFSETQ. This CDR3 has 15 amino acids. V lost 4 bases and J lost 4, with 14 bases in between. The DNA for the CDR3 is TGCGCCAGCAGCCTAAGCACTGTAATTAATGAAAAACTGTTTTTT. Translation: CASSLSTVINEKLFF.

This chain joins TRBV9 and TRBJ2-3, with a weak D call TRBD2 (6 bases). Germline CDR1 reads SGDLS; CDR2 reads YYNGEE. Trimming shortened V by 0 bases and J by 4 bases, and 6 bases separated the two germline ends. This CDR3 region has 13 residues. Here the CDR3 reads CASSVAGADTQYF. The DNA of the CDR3 is TGTGCCAGCAGCGTAGCGGGGGCAGATACGCAGTATTTT.

The chain has TRBV19 and TRBJ2-7, with 7 bases that match TRBD1. This CDR3 has 13 amino acids. V lost 4 bases, J lost 5 bases, and 5 bases stayed unmatched. The V gene's germline CDR1 is LNHDA and CDR2 SQIVND (reference sequence). The CDR3 reads CASSKGGVHEQYF. The CDR3 nucleotides are TGTGCCAGTAGTAAAGGGGGCGTCCACGAGCAGTACTTC.

V usage is TRBV6-5 and J usage is TRBJ1-1, with a weak D call TRBD1 (5 bases). CDR1 and CDR2 from the germline V gene are MNHEY and SVGAGI. Trimming pared 7 bases from V and 1 base from J, leaving 13 bases between. The CDR3 has 14 residues. Written as DNA, the CDR3 is TGTGCCAGCACGTTCACGCAGGGGAACACTGAAGCTTTCTTT. As protein: CASTFTQGNTEAFF.

In its sample, this clone was seen once. The chain combines TRBV10-3 with TRBJ2-2; 8 bases fit TRBD1. Germline V lookup: CDR1 ENHRY, CDR2 SYGVKD. The CDR3 runs 15 residues. The V segment lost 5 bases and the J segment 2 bases; nucleotides outside the gene matches: 4. CDR3 nucleotide sequence: TGTGCCATCAGTACCGGGACAGGTAACACCGGGGAGCTGTTTTTT. It yields the protein CAISTGTGNTGELFF.

The rearrangement joins TRBV2 to TRBJ2-5; 9 bases map to TRBD1. J gave up 4 bases and V 4 bases, and 1 base lay outside the gene matches. Germline CDR1 reads SNHLY; CDR2 reads FYNNEI. CDR3 length: 13 amino acids. CDR3 sequence: CASSGQGGETQYF. CDR3 bases: TGTGCCAGCAGTGGACAGGGGGGAGAGACCCAGTACTTC.

The chain uses TRBV5-1 and TRBJ2-2; 9 bases are shared with TRBD1. This CDR3 contains 18 residues. The V gene end was trimmed by 3 bases and the J gene end by 6 bases; junction bases not matched to a gene: 15. The germline CDR1 and CDR2 sequences are SGHRS and YFSETQ. The CDR3 nucleotides read TGCGCCAGCAGCTCGGGACAGGGTTTCGGGGGCCGGCCCGGGGAGCTGTTTTTT. Amino acids: CASSSGQGFGGRPGELFF.

The chain combines TRBV19 with TRBJ2-3; perhaps TRBD1 as D (5 bases). Trimming cost V 6 bases and J 1 base, with 11 bases left between them. Germline CDR1 reads LNHDA; CDR2 reads SQIVND (reference sequence). CDR3 length equals 14 residues. DNA for the CDR3: TGTGCCAGTAGCCATGGACAAGGCACAGATACGCAGTATTTT. This codes for CASSHGQGTDTQYF.

V and J are TRBV10-3 and TRBJ1-1; 11 bases agree with TRBD1. The germline CDR1 and CDR2 sequences are ENHRY and SYGVKD. The ends lost 5 bases at V and 10 bases at J; junction bases unmatched: 9. The CDR3 runs 14 residues. The CDR3 loop is CAISPGQGGLRAFF. The CDR3 DNA reads as TGTGCCATCAGTCCGGGACAGGGGGGATTGAGAGCTTTCTTT.

V gene TRBV11-3 combines with J gene TRBJ2-5; D gene ambiguous. Trimming cost V 0 bases and J 2 bases, with 4 bases left between them. The CDR3 is 13 amino acids. Germline V lookup: CDR1 SGHNT, CDR2 YENEEA. DNA of the CDR3: TGTGCCAGCAGCTTAGAGACTCAAGAGACCCAGTACTTC. Protein sequence: CASSLETQETQYF.

This chain uses TRBV6-2 or TRBV6-3 with TRBJ1-2, with 7 nucleotides matching TRBD1. The CDR3 totals 12 residues. Trimming removed 5 bases from V and 8 bases from J; junction bases left unmatched: 5. Germline CDR1 is MNHEY and CDR2 is SVGEGT. CDR3: CASSDRDEGYTF. For the CDR3, the DNA is TGTGCCAGCAGTGACAGGGATGAAGGCTACACCTTC.

A few counts support this clone. The chain recombines TRBV6-5 with TRBJ1-2, with 7 bases lining up with TRBD1. Germline V gives CDR1 MNHEY, CDR2 SVGAGI. J was trimmed by 1 base and V by 7 bases; bases with no gene match: 9. This CDR3 contains 15 residues. The CDR3 reads CASTQGGQHNYGYTF. The CDR3 coding sequence is TGTGCCAGCACCCAAGGGGGACAGCATAACTATGGCTACACCTTC.

CDR3: CASSRSDRIYGYTF. DNA for the CDR3: TGTGCCAGCAGCCGATCTGACAGGATTTATGGCTACACCTTC. The rearrangement links TRBV6-5 to TRBJ1-2, with a possible D match to TRBD1 (6 bases). V was pared by 6 bases and J by 5 bases, with 16 bases between. The germline V gene has CDR1 MNHEY and CDR2 SVGAGI. There are 14 residues in the CDR3.

The V call is TRBV2, the J call TRBJ1-5; D may be TRBD1 (5 bases). This CDR3 is 15 amino acids long. Trimming cost V 4 bases and J 1 base, with 11 bases left between them. Germline-derived CDR1 and CDR2 are SNHLY and FYNNEI. CDR3 sequence: CASSGQLNSNQPQHF. The DNA of the CDR3 is TGTGCCAGCAGTGGACAGCTCAACAGCAATCAGCCCCAGCATTTT.

The V and J genes are TRBV5-1 and TRBJ2-7; the match to TRBD1 covers 8 bases. Germline CDR1 SGHRS, CDR2 YFSETQ. V trimming: 4 bases; J trimming: 2 bases; junction bases outside the gene matches: 5. This CDR3 has 14 amino acids. In nucleotides, the CDR3 is TGCGCCAGCAGCCTGGGACAGGAGACCTACGAGCAGTACTTC. It codes for CASSLGQETYEQYF.